The 31 T cell receptor beta chains reported below all come from one sample, sequenced in a study of cytomegalovirus exposure and HLA in healthy donors (TCRdb year 2017). Libraries were constructed by the immunoSEQ multiplex PCR assay. The multiplex PCR relied on a mix of 60 forward primers for TCR Vbeta segments and 13 reverse primers for TCR Jbeta segments. TCRdb provides this immuneACCESS table in a form limited to in-frame rearrangements. Some clones are lacking; in checked studies, under half of them reflect an unresolved V gene, and why the rest are absent is not known. This sample holds roughly 150,000 clones; around 75% were observed only once. Of the sample, about 2% is held by the ten largest clones. The specimen sequenced was PBMCs. These receptors came from a male donor in good health and CMV-seronegative.

This clone was seen only once. This chain uses TRBV9 with TRBJ2-1; no reliable D call. The CDR3 totals 16 residues. Germline values: CDR1 SGDLS, CDR2 YYNGEE. V lost 0 bases to trimming and J lost 2 bases, with 12 bases between them. The CDR3 nucleotides are TGTGCCAGCAGCGTAGTTGGTCAGGTGGCCTACAATGAGCAGTTCTTC. It yields the protein CASSVVGQVAYNEQFF. The variable domain in full, completed from reference TRBV9 and TRBJ2-1, reads DSGVTQTPKHLITATGQRVTLRCSPRSGDLSVYWYQQSLDQGLQFLIQYYNGEERAKGNILERFSAQQFPDLHSELNLSSLELGDSALYFCASSVVGQVAYNEQFFGPGTRLTVL.

The chain joins TRBV11-2 to TRBJ1-1; D uncertain. Germline V CDR1 and CDR2: SGHAT, FQNNGV. The V and J ends lost 1 base and 10 bases respectively, with 16 bases between them. The CDR3 runs 14 residues. Written as DNA, the CDR3 is TGTGCCAGCAGCTTAGCCCCCGCCGCGCTCGGAGCTTTCTTT. It translates to CASSLAPAALGAFF.

CDR3 bases: TGTGCCAGCAGCTTGGGATTAGCGCGTTACAATGAGCAGTTCTTC. Protein sequence: CASSLGLARYNEQFF. The chain employs TRBV5-4 and TRBJ2-1; a weak D match, TRBD2 (5 bases). Germline V gives CDR1 SGHNT, CDR2 YYREEE (reference sequence). The V gene lost 0 bases and the J gene lost 4 bases, with 11 bases spanning the gap. The CDR3 totals 15 residues.

This clone was seen once. The rearrangement uses TRBV21-1 and TRBJ1-4; the tabulated D call, TRBD1, remains unverified against the DNA. TRBV21-1 is a recognized pseudogene. This CDR3 region has 20 residues. The CDR3 DNA reads TGTGCCAGCAGTATCATAGACCCGGGACAGGAAACTGCAACTAATGAAAAACTGTTTTTT. It codes for CASSIIDPGQETATNEKLFF.

This clone was seen once. V usage is TRBV7-9 and J usage is TRBJ2-1; TRBD1 aligns across 7 bases. Looked up from germline, CDR1 is SEHNR and CDR2 is FQNEAQ (reference sequence). CDR3 length equals 15 residues. V lost 5 bases, J lost 4 bases, and 8 bases stayed unmatched. The CDR3 is CASSMGQNVYNEQFF. CDR3 in DNA: TGTGCCAGCAGCATGGGACAGAATGTTTACAATGAGCAGTTCTTC.

The CDR3 nucleotides read TGTGCAAGTCGCTTGGTAAGCCGGGACAGGGGGCTTGATCAGCCCCAGCATTTT. Amino acids: CASRLVSRDRGLDQPQHF. The gene calls are TRBV12-2 and TRBJ1-5; the table's D gene call, TRBD1, was not cross checked with the DNA. TRBV12-2 is reported as a pseudogene. CDR3 length equals 18 residues.

This clone showed up just a few times. CDR3 region: CASSYSGGRNTEAFF. DNA for the CDR3: TGTGCCAGCAGTTACTCAGGGGGAAGGAACACTGAAGCTTTCTTT. The chain is built from TRBV6-6 and TRBJ1-1, with D possibly matching TRBD1 (6 bases). Trimming removed 0 bases at V and 1 base at J, with 9 bases between. Germline assignment: CDR1 MNHNY and CDR2 SVGAGI (reference sequence). The CDR3 covers 15 residues.

This chain joins TRBV9 and TRBJ1-2; D gene ambiguous. The CDR3 covers 13 residues. Looked up from germline, CDR1 is SGDLS and CDR2 is YYNGEE. V lost 3 bases and J 4 bases, leaving 10 bases between the germline ends. CDR3 amino acids: CASSAREAYGYTF. For the CDR3, the DNA is TGTGCCAGCAGCGCTAGGGAGGCCTATGGCTACACCTTC. Based on the CDR3 plus reference TRBV9 and TRBJ1-2, the full variable domain is DSGVTQTPKHLITATGQRVTLRCSPRSGDLSVYWYQQSLDQGLQFLIQYYNGEERAKGNILERFSAQQFPDLHSELNLSSLELGDSALYFCASSAREAYGYTFGSGTRLTVV.

The V call is TRBV29-1, the J call TRBJ1-6, with D unresolved. Trimming shortened V by 4 bases and J by 5 bases, and 9 bases separated the two germline ends. The CDR3 runs to 13 residues. Germline assignment: CDR1 SQVTM and CDR2 ANQGSEA. This CDR3 reads CSVGDGDNSPLHF. CDR3 DNA: TGCAGCGTTGGTGACGGAGATAATTCACCCCTCCACTTT.

This rearrangement joins TRBV5-1 to TRBJ1-3; 8 bases align to TRBD1. Germline loops: CDR1 SGHRS, CDR2 YFSETQ. Unmatched junction bases numbered 0, after V lost 4 bases and J lost 0 bases. The CDR3 runs 14 residues. The CDR3 nucleotides are TGCGCCAGCAGCGGACAGGGCTCTGGAAACACCATATATTTT. Protein product: CASSGQGSGNTIYF. The full variable domain, its missing parts supplied by reference TRBV5-1 and TRBJ1-3, is KAGVTQTPRYLIKTRGQQVTLSCSPISGHRSVSWYQQTPGQGLQFLFEYFSETQRNKGNFPGRFSGRQFSNSRSEMNVSTLELGDSALYLCASSGQGSGNTIYFGEGSWLTVV.

The chain recombines TRBV7-6 with TRBJ2-3; 8 bases fit TRBD2. Germline V gene data show CDR1 as SGHVS and CDR2 as FNYEAQ. Trimming removed 2 bases from V and 2 bases from J; junction bases left unmatched: 6. This CDR3 region has 16 residues. CDR3 in amino acids: CASSLIAGGLTDTQYF. Written as DNA, the CDR3 is TGTGCCAGCAGCTTAATCGCGGGGGGACTCACAGATACGCAGTATTTT. The variable domain in full, completed from reference TRBV7-6 and TRBJ2-3, reads GAGVSQSPRYKVTKRGQDVALRCDPISGHVSLYWYRQALGQGPEFLTYFNYEAQQDKSGLPNDRFSAERPEGSISTLTIQRTEQRDSAMYRCASSLIAGGLTDTQYFGPGTRLTVL.

The V call is TRBV28, the J call TRBJ1-3, with 9 bases matching TRBD1. Germline values: CDR1 MDHEN, CDR2 SYDVKM. Trimming cost V 6 bases and J 2 bases; bases outside gene matches: 11. The CDR3 runs 17 residues. The CDR3 loop reads CASSSFNRQGAGNTIYF. CDR3 DNA: TGTGCCAGCAGCTCCTTCAACCGACAGGGGGCTGGAAACACCATATATTTT.

In its sample, this clone was seen a few times. The V call is TRBV9, the J call TRBJ1-1; TRBD1 matches at 7 bases. CDR1 and CDR2 (germline): SGDLS, YYNGEE. Losses at the gene ends were 2 bases for V and 5 bases for J; bases not matched to a gene: 6. The CDR3 is made up of 14 amino acids. The CDR3 reads CASSVRGLGTEAFF. CDR3 DNA sequence: TGTGCCAGCAGCGTGAGGGGGCTTGGGACTGAAGCTTTCTTT.

The J gene is TRBJ1-6, the V gene TRBV10-3; 9 bases line up with TRBD1. The CDR3 is made up of 16 amino acids. V lost 5 bases, J lost 8 bases, and 10 bases stayed unmatched. Germline V gives CDR1 ENHRY, CDR2 SYGVKD. This CDR3 is CAISWTGVGSDSPLHF. The CDR3 DNA sequence: TGTGCCATCAGTTGGACAGGGGTCGGCTCGGATTCACCCCTCCACTTT.

J is TRBJ2-1 and V is TRBV7-9, with 8 bases lining up with TRBD1. The germline V gene has CDR1 SEHNR and CDR2 FQNEAQ (reference sequence). There are 15 residues in the CDR3. V was clipped by 5 bases and J by 8 bases; unmatched bases: 11. The CDR3 loop is CASSPRDRLSYEQFF. The CDR3 DNA is TGTGCCAGCAGCCCCCGGGACAGGCTTTCGTATGAGCAGTTCTTC.

This chain uses TRBV13 with TRBJ1-1; D is unclear. V shed 7 bases and J shed 6 bases, with 27 bases lying between them. The CDR3 is 17 residues long. From germline, CDR1 is PRHDT and CDR2 FYEKMQ (reference sequence). The CDR3: CASIRRTQGSSGSEAFF. The CDR3 region has the DNA TGTGCCAGCATCCGAAGGACCCAAGGTAGCAGCGGATCTGAAGCTTTCTTT.

This chain uses TRBV29-1 with TRBJ1-1, with 8 bases lining up with TRBD1. The trim removed 1 base at V and 4 bases at J, leaving 8 bases unmatched. Looked up from germline, CDR1 is SQVTM and CDR2 is ANQGSEA. The CDR3 totals 15 residues. The CDR3 DNA sequence: TGCAGCGTTGAAGTCAGGGGGCGGATAGGCACTGAAGCTTTCTTT. The encoded protein is CSVEVRGRIGTEAFF.

This clone has only one observation. This sequence joins TRBV18 and TRBJ1-3; D call uncertain. Per germline, CDR1 KGHSH and CDR2 LQKENI. V shed 3 bases and J shed 0 bases, with 15 bases lying between them. CDR3 size: 17 residues. CDR3 DNA: TGTGCCAGCTCACCCGCAATTACAGTAAACTCTGGAAACACCATATATTTT. It translates to CASSPAITVNSGNTIYF. The variable domain in full, with the rest retrieved from reference TRBV18 and TRBJ1-3, is NAGVMQNPRHLVRRRGQEARLRCSPMKGHSHVYWYRQLPEEGLKFMVYLQKENIIDESGMPKERFSAEFPKEGPSILRIQQVVRGDSAAYFCASSPAITVNSGNTIYFGEGSWLTVV.

This clone was found a few times. The chain is built from TRBV5-1 and TRBJ2-3; 13 nucleotides match TRBD2. The CDR3 length is 19 residues. Germline-derived CDR1 and CDR2 are SGHRS and YFSETQ. V shed 2 bases, J shed 6 bases, and the junction held 15 bases outside the gene matches. CDR3 amino acids: CASSLRPRTSGGEADTQYF. Written as DNA, the CDR3 is TGCGCCAGCAGCTTACGCCCGAGGACTAGCGGGGGTGAGGCCGATACGCAGTATTTT.

J is TRBJ2-1 and V is TRBV5-4; 11 bases are shared with TRBD2. Unmatched junction bases numbered 13, after V lost 0 bases and J lost 8 bases. CDR3 size: 18 residues. Germline V lookup: CDR1 SGHNT, CDR2 YYREEE (reference sequence). Written as DNA, the CDR3 is TGTGCCAGCAGCTTGGGTCTAGCGGGGGGCAACCTTAACCATGAGCAGTTCTTC. The encoded protein is CASSLGLAGGNLNHEQFF. The whole variable domain, filled in from reference TRBV5-4 and TRBJ2-1, reads ETGVTQSPTHLIKTRGQQVTLRCSSQSGHNTVSWYQQALGQGPQFIFQYYREEENGRGNFPPRFSGLQFPNYSSELNVNALELDDSALYLCASSLGLAGGNLNHEQFFGPGTRLTVL.

The chain has TRBV5-1 and TRBJ2-3; TRBD1 matches 9 bases. V lost 4 bases to trimming and J lost 1 base; unmatched junction nucleotides: 4. This CDR3 has 15 amino acids. Germline CDR1 SGHRS, CDR2 YFSETQ. The CDR3 DNA reads as TGCGCCAGCAGCACTAGGACAGGGGGCACAGATACGCAGTATTTT. Translated, it gives CASSTRTGGTDTQYF.

This sequence joins TRBV5-4 and TRBJ2-7; 9 positions agree with TRBD1. Germline-derived CDR1 and CDR2 are SGHNT and YYREEE (reference sequence). V lost 3 bases and J lost 2; bases outside the gene matches: 6. CDR3 length equals 15 residues. DNA of the CDR3: TGTGCCAGCAGCTACGGACAGGGGACGACCTACGAGCAGTACTTC. This encodes CASSYGQGTTYEQYF.

This clone was counted a few times. This chain connects TRBV9 to TRBJ2-1; 7 positions match TRBD2. V gave up 0 bases and J gave up 1 base; unmatched junction bases: 4. The CDR3 runs 16 residues. Germline V lookup: CDR1 SGDLS, CDR2 YYNGEE. The CDR3 reads CASSVGTSRSYNEQFF. For the CDR3, the DNA is TGTGCCAGCAGCGTAGGGACTAGTAGGTCCTACAATGAGCAGTTCTTC.

The chain combines TRBV19 with TRBJ1-1, with 10 bases aligning to TRBD1. CDR1 and CDR2 from the germline V gene are LNHDA and SQIVND (reference sequence). The junction had 10 bases not matched to a gene; V was cut back by 6 bases and J by 3 bases. The CDR3 loop spans 16 amino acids. In nucleotides, the CDR3 is TGTGCCAGTAGACGCGGGACAGGGGTTTGGGACACTGAAGCTTTCTTT. Protein product: CASRRGTGVWDTEAFF.

CDR3 bases: TGTGCCAGCTCCCCCACTAGCGGGGGGAACTACGAGCAGTACTTC. Translation gives CASSPTSGGNYEQYF. This rearrangement joins TRBV18 to TRBJ2-7; TRBD2 agrees at 12 bases. Germline V CDR1 and CDR2: KGHSH, LQKENI. V dropped 6 bases and J dropped 3; count of bases not matched to a gene: 6. The CDR3 length is 15 residues.

The chain joins TRBV11-2 to TRBJ2-5; 9 bases line up with TRBD1. Germline V gene data show CDR1 as SGHAT and CDR2 as FQNNGV. This CDR3 has 14 amino acids. Trimming took 5 bases from V and 4 from J; bases not matched to a gene: 5. The CDR3, as DNA: TGTGCCAGCAGCCCTTACAGGGGGCGAGAGACCCAGTACTTC. It encodes CASSPYRGRETQYF.

This chain links TRBV7-2 with TRBJ1-2; D perhaps matches TRBD1 (6 bases). V gave up 1 base and J gave up 2 bases, with 14 bases separating them. Germline V lookup: CDR1 SGHTA, CDR2 FQGNSA. CDR3 length: 16 amino acids. CDR3 nucleotide sequence: TGTGCCAGCAGCTTAGGGGGGCCCGGCGTAAACTATGGCTACACCTTC. Translation gives CASSLGGPGVNYGYTF.

The chain has TRBV7-2 and TRBJ2-7, with TRBD2 identical over 8 bases. Germline V gene data show CDR1 as SGHTA and CDR2 as FQGNSA. With 5 bases clipped from V and 0 bases from J, the junction kept 6 bases outside the gene matches. This CDR3 contains 15 residues. CDR3 region: CASSLGGTSSYEQYF. The CDR3 nucleotides are TGTGCCAGCAGCCTAGGAGGGACTAGCTCCTACGAGCAGTACTTC.

This sequence joins TRBV5-6 and TRBJ2-1; D might be TRBD2 (6 bases). Germline values: CDR1 SGHDT, CDR2 YYEEEE. CDR3 length: 16 amino acids. V lost 4 bases and J lost 7, with 21 bases in between. This CDR3 is CASSLLGSGYDNEQFF. CDR3 bases: TGTGCCAGCAGCCTCCTAGGAAGCGGGTATGATAATGAGCAGTTCTTC.

This clone was observed a few times. The CDR3 protein is CASSYGGGSSGNTIYF. CDR3 DNA sequence: TGTGCCAGCAGTTACGGGGGGGGGTCCTCTGGAAACACCATATATTTT. The chain uses TRBV6-6 and TRBJ1-3; the D gene is possibly TRBD1 (5 bases). The germline gives CDR1 MNHNY, CDR2 SVGAGI (reference sequence). This CDR3 spans 16 amino acids. V was clipped by 2 bases and J by 0 bases, with 11 bases between them.

This chain connects TRBV25-1 to TRBJ2-3; D call uncertain. The germline V gene has CDR1 MGHDK and CDR2 SYGVNS. The V end lost 3 bases, the J end lost 2 bases, and 6 bases lay between the germline ends. CDR3 length: 13 amino acids. The CDR3 spells CASSEYYTDTQYF. CDR3 DNA sequence: TGTGCCAGCAGTGAGTACTACACAGATACGCAGTATTTT.